A single sample gave rise to the 2 T cell receptor beta chains below, sequenced in a study of identical twins. TCRdb analysed the 5' RACE reads with MiXCR anew, one entry per CDR3 protein. This sample has 1.5 million to 2 million distinct CDR3 sequences, with under 35% found just once. Sequencing was performed on cord blood. The receptor set was obtained from a newborn girl in good health.

The rearrangement joins TRBV29-1 to TRBJ1-1, with D unclear. The CDR3 runs to 12 residues. V shed 3 bases and J shed 5 bases, with 10 bases lying between them. Per germline, CDR1 SQVTM and CDR2 ANQGSEA. The CDR3 DNA sequence: TGCAGCGTTGATCGGTATGGGACTGAAGCTTTCTTT. Translated: CSVDRYGTEAFF.

In its sample, this clonotype was seen a few times. The genes are TRBV27 and TRBJ2-1; D is perhaps TRBD1 or TRBD2 (6 bases each). Germline CDR1 is MNHEY and CDR2 is SMNVEV (reference sequence). V was trimmed by 0 bases and J by 10 bases, leaving 13 bases between them. The CDR3 totals 14 residues. The CDR3 nucleotides read TGTGCCAGCAGTTTATCGGGGGGACAACACGAGCAGTTCTTC. This translates into CASSLSGGQHEQFF.